Listed here is a single T cell receptor (beta chain). There is no known antigen for this receptor. The sample holds no much larger clone one base away, and base qualities are not on file. RNA was extracted with the RNeasy kit and roughly 0.5 to 1 ug was reverse transcribed using random hexamers. TCR beta CDR3 regions were amplified with the immunoSEQ multiplex PCR assay covering 54 Vbeta and 13 Jbeta segments. PCR amplification bias was corrected by using a synthetic template baseline for primer optimization and computational correction. The paper's processing steps were these. Reads were assigned to V, D and J genes according to IMGT and analyzed in immunoSEQ Analyzer, with only productive sequences retained. To calculate clonality, Shannon entropy was normalized by log2 of the number of productive unique sequences and then subtracted from one. For each patient and control, public and private clones were evaluated within the 100 most prevalent clones. A clone was defined as Susac-specific if it was absent from the healthy and MS cohorts, from roughly 980 published viral clones and from other ImmuneACCESS disease sequences. Using fastp trimming at Q25 and MiXCR clonotype assembly, TCRdb reanalyzed the public sequencing data and kept in-frame beta chains. Each entry is one CDR3 protein sequence, shown with its most common DNA and genes. In this record, the V and J calls reflect TCRdb's handling and not the investigators' own analysis. Here the sample has some 180,000 distinct CDR3 sequences; 90% to 95% occur a single time. The ten top clones hold roughly 0.087% of the sample.

High-throughput TCR beta sequencing profiled peripheral blood CD8+ and CD4+ T cells from healthy donors, Susac syndrome patients and multiple sclerosis patients. Recently defined diagnostic criteria for definite or probable disease were met by the Susac syndrome patients. Bulk CD8+ and CD4+ T cells were purified by magnetic negative isolation, whereas CD8+ TEMRA cells were enriched by FACS. Blood was collected in EDTA tubes and processed within 24 hours, with PBMCs isolated through density gradient centrifugation. PBMCs intended for TCR sequencing were cryopreserved in liquid nitrogen and thawed later in a water bath at 37 degrees C. The sorted or isolated CD4+, CD8+ and CD8+ TEMRA cells had a purity of 90% or higher. This entry comes from a study of CD8 T cells in Susac syndrome (dated by TCRdb to between 2018 and 2021). Notes on the research overall: Of the Susac syndrome patients who were sequenced, more than five had clinically active disease and 8 or 9 were in clinical remission. At blood withdrawal, Susac syndrome patients were either therapy-naive, taking corticosteroids (in some cases with IVIg as well), or taking IVIg alone. Whether CD8+ T cell activation and differentiation in Susac syndrome was antigen driven was tested using repertoire sequencing.

Summary of the overall study and its limitations: In patients with Susac syndrome, the CD4+ T cell repertoire showed no detectable clonal expansion. The TCR sequencing and HLA analysis was acknowledged to have included a relatively small number of individuals.

The receptor was derived from a human donor with Susac syndrome. The sequenced sample was CD4+ T cells from PBMCs.

The sequence in DNA is TGTGCCAGCAGTCCACCCTCGTACGAGCAGTACTTC. It translates as CASSPPSYEQYF. The chain was built from TRBV6-6 and TRBJ2-7, with the D gene not clear enough to name. The trim is 5 bases for V and 4 bases for J, with a gap of 9 bases between the germline ends. Its CDR3 holds 12 amino acids, cysteine through phenylalanine. Only the CDR3 DNA is retained, 36 bases long and in frame from the first base. Reading the germline V gene (reference sequence) gives CDR1 MNHNY and CDR2 SVGAGI.